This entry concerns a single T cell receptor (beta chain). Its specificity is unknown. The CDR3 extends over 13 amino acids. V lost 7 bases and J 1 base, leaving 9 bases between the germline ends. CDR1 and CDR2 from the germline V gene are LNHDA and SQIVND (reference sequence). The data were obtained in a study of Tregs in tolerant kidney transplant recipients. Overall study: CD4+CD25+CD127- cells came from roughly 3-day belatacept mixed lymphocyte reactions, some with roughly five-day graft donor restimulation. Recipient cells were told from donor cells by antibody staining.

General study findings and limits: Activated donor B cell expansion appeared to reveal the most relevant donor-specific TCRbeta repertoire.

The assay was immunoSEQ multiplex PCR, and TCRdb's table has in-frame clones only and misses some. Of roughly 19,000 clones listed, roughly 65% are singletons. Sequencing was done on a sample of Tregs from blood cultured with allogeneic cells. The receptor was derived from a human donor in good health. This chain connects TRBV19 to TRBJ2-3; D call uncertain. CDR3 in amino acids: CASTEARTDTQYF. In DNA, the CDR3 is TGTGCCAGTACTGAGGCCCGCACAGATACGCAGTATTTT. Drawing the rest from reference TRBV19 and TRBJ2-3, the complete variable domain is DGGITQSPKYLFRKEGQNVTLSCEQNLNHDAMYWYRQDPGQGLRLIYYSQIVNDFQKGDIAEGYSVSREKKESFPLTVTSAQKNPTAFYLCASTEARTDTQYFGPGTRLTVL.